A selection of T cell receptor beta chains follows, all from one sample in a study of patients and donors after allogeneic stem cell transplantation. TCRdb called the RT-PCR reads again in MiXCR, with one record for every CDR3 protein. The data contain approximately 150,000 distinct CDR3 sequences, approximately 31% of them singletons. Sequenced input: blood, either unsorted or a sorted T cell fraction (not recorded which). These receptors all stem from a human donor who was either an allogeneic HSCT recipient or a stem cell or donor lymphocyte infusion donor (not recorded which). It is not recorded whose cells these are; they may come from a transplant donor. Each CDR3 is given with its conserved first and last residue. D genes are given only for firm matches. Only part of the rows carry a size: once, few, many, or a class if the clone is expanded.

j_call: TRBJ1-3; clone_size: NA; v_call: TRBV6-5; d_call: NA; cdr3_aa: CASSMRTATGNTIYF; cdr3_nt: TGTGCCAGCAGTATGAGGACGGCAACTGGAAACACCATATATTTT
j_call: TRBJ1-2; clone_size: many; v_call: TRBV5-1; d_call: NA; cdr3_aa: CASEPGPTNYGYTF; cdr3_nt: TGCGCCAGTGAACCGGGCCCCACCAACTATGGCTACACCTTC
j_call: TRBJ2-7; clone_size: NA; v_call: TRBV14; d_call: NA; cdr3_aa: CASSQPQAISYEQYF; cdr3_nt: TGTGCCAGCAGCCAACCACAGGCGATCTCCTACGAGCAGTACTTC
j_call: TRBJ2-2; clone_size: few; v_call: TRBV15; d_call: NA; cdr3_aa: CATSSLAGLYGELFF; cdr3_nt: TGTGCCACCAGCAGCCTGGCAGGTCTCTACGGGGAGCTGTTTTTT
j_call: TRBJ1-4; clone_size: few; v_call: TRBV4-1; d_call: NA; cdr3_aa: CASSLRQIRDEKLFF; cdr3_nt: TGCGCCAGCAGCCTAAGACAGATTCGGGATGAAAAACTGTTTTTT
j_call: TRBJ2-1; clone_size: few; v_call: TRBV2; d_call: NA; cdr3_aa: CASRKGSSYNEQFF; cdr3_nt: TGTGCCAGCAGGAAAGGGTCGTCCTACAATGAGCAGTTCTTC
j_call: TRBJ1-1; clone_size: NA; v_call: TRBV27; d_call: NA; cdr3_aa: CASSLRGVLYEAFF; cdr3_nt: TGTGCCAGCAGTTTGAGGGGGGTACTGTATGAAGCTTTCTTT
j_call: TRBJ2-7; clone_size: NA; v_call: TRBV6-5; d_call: NA; cdr3_aa: CASSYSGQRTRYF; cdr3_nt: TGTGCCAGCAGTTACTCCGGGCAGCGGACACGGTACTTC
j_call: TRBJ2-2; clone_size: NA; v_call: TRBV3-1; d_call: NA; cdr3_aa: CASSQGQINTGELFF; cdr3_nt: TGTGCCAGCAGCCAAGGTCAGATTAACACCGGGGAGCTGTTTTTT
j_call: TRBJ2-3; clone_size: few; v_call: TRBV2; d_call: NA; cdr3_aa: CASSKGPSPTDTQYF; cdr3_nt: TGTGCCAGCAGCAAGGGACCTTCACCGACAGATACGCAGTATTTT
j_call: TRBJ2-5; clone_size: few; v_call: TRBV2; d_call: NA; cdr3_aa: CASSEGGLATQYF; cdr3_nt: TGTGCCAGCAGTGAGGGGGGGCTTGCGACCCAGTACTTC
j_call: TRBJ1-6; clone_size: many; v_call: TRBV6-5; d_call: NA; cdr3_aa: CASSYLAVNSPLHF; cdr3_nt: TGTGCCAGCAGTTACTTGGCCGTTAATTCACCCCTCCACTTT
j_call: TRBJ1-5; clone_size: NA; v_call: TRBV4-3; d_call: TRBD1; cdr3_aa: CASSQRTGGQPQHF; cdr3_nt: TGCGCCAGCAGCCAAAGGACAGGGGGCCAGCCCCAGCATTTT
j_call: TRBJ2-3; clone_size: NA; v_call: TRBV2; d_call: TRBD2; cdr3_aa: CASSRLADTDTQYF; cdr3_nt: TGTGCCAGCAGCCGACTAGCGGACACAGATACGCAGTATTTT
j_call: TRBJ2-1; clone_size: NA; v_call: TRBV6-5; d_call: NA; cdr3_aa: CASSRLLGLSYNEQFF; cdr3_nt: TGTGCCAGCAGTCGCTTGCTGGGTCTCTCCTACAATGAGCAGTTCTTC
j_call: TRBJ1-2; clone_size: NA; v_call: TRBV24-1; d_call: NA; cdr3_aa: CATRGPGNYGYTF; cdr3_nt: TGTGCCACTAGAGGGCCGGGAAACTATGGCTACACCTTC
j_call: TRBJ2-2; clone_size: NA; v_call: TRBV12-3/TRBV12-4; d_call: NA; cdr3_aa: CASSLRGSTGELFF; cdr3_nt: TGTGCCAGCAGTTTAAGAGGGAGCACCGGGGAGCTGTTTTTT
j_call: TRBJ1-1; clone_size: few; v_call: TRBV20-1; d_call: TRBD1; cdr3_aa: CSARRTGGTEAFF; cdr3_nt: TGCAGTGCTAGAAGAACAGGGGGCACTGAAGCTTTCTTT
j_call: TRBJ2-7; clone_size: medium-sized; v_call: TRBV10-1; d_call: NA; cdr3_aa: CASSEAAVIRLHEQYF; cdr3_nt: TGCGCCAGCTCCGAAGCGGCCGTTATTCGACTCCACGAGCAGTACTTC
j_call: TRBJ2-1; clone_size: NA; v_call: TRBV12-3/TRBV12-4; d_call: TRBD2; cdr3_aa: CASSQLAGGNEQFF; cdr3_nt: TGTGCCAGCAGCCAACTAGCGGGAGGAAATGAGCAGTTCTTC
j_call: TRBJ2-1; clone_size: NA; v_call: TRBV7-8; d_call: NA; cdr3_aa: CASSLEDRYNEQFF; cdr3_nt: TGTGCCAGCAGCTTAGAGGACAGATACAATGAGCAGTTCTTC
j_call: TRBJ2-7; clone_size: NA; v_call: TRBV5-1; d_call: TRBD1; cdr3_aa: CASSEGTGPYEQYF; cdr3_nt: TGCGCCAGCAGCGAAGGGACAGGGCCCTACGAGCAGTACTTC
j_call: TRBJ2-7; clone_size: NA; v_call: TRBV5-5; d_call: NA; cdr3_aa: CASSLERLISYEQYF; cdr3_nt: TGTGCCAGCAGCTTGGAAAGACTTATTTCCTACGAGCAGTACTTC
j_call: TRBJ2-5; clone_size: few; v_call: TRBV7-8; d_call: NA; cdr3_aa: CASSLPYQETQYF; cdr3_nt: TGTGCCAGCAGCTTACCGTACCAAGAGACCCAGTACTTC
j_call: TRBJ2-3; clone_size: NA; v_call: TRBV10-2; d_call: NA; cdr3_aa: CASRGYGDTQYF; cdr3_nt: TGCGCCAGCAGGGGATACGGAGATACGCAGTATTTT
j_call: TRBJ1-1; clone_size: many; v_call: TRBV6-5; d_call: NA; cdr3_aa: CASSYSINADTEAFF; cdr3_nt: TGTGCCAGCAGTTACTCGATAAACGCGGACACTGAAGCTTTCTTT
j_call: TRBJ2-7; clone_size: NA; v_call: TRBV12-3/TRBV12-4; d_call: TRBD2; cdr3_aa: CASSSYRTSAYEQYF; cdr3_nt: TGTGCCAGCAGTTCTTACCGGACTAGCGCATACGAGCAGTACTTC
j_call: TRBJ1-6; clone_size: NA; v_call: TRBV20-1; d_call: NA; cdr3_aa: CSATYSYSPLHF; cdr3_nt: TGCAGTGCTACGTACAGCTATTCACCCCTCCACTTT
j_call: TRBJ1-6; clone_size: many; v_call: TRBV7-2; d_call: NA; cdr3_aa: CASSLQYSYNSPLHF; cdr3_nt: TGTGCCAGCAGTTTACAGTACTCCTATAATTCACCCCTCCACTTT
j_call: TRBJ2-7; clone_size: few; v_call: TRBV12-3/TRBV12-4; d_call: NA; cdr3_aa: CAIASGGDEQYF; cdr3_nt: TGTGCCATCGCGAGTGGGGGCGACGAGCAGTACTTC
j_call: TRBJ2-7; clone_size: once; v_call: TRBV18; d_call: TRBD1; cdr3_aa: CASSRDRPSEQYF; cdr3_nt: TGTGCCAGCTCGCGGGACAGGCCGTCGGAGCAGTACTTC
j_call: TRBJ2-3; clone_size: once; v_call: TRBV10-3; d_call: TRBD1; cdr3_aa: CAIRAPQGRTDTQYF; cdr3_nt: TGTGCCATCAGAGCCCCACAGGGGCGAACAGATACGCAGTATTTT
j_call: TRBJ1-2; clone_size: few; v_call: TRBV12-3/TRBV12-4; d_call: NA; cdr3_aa: CASSFLADNYGYTF; cdr3_nt: TGTGCCAGCAGTTTTCTAGCAGATAACTATGGCTACACCTTC
j_call: TRBJ2-1; clone_size: once; v_call: TRBV11-3; d_call: NA; cdr3_aa: CASSQSYNEQFF; cdr3_nt: TGTGCCAGCAGCCAGTCCTACAATGAGCAGTTCTTC
j_call: TRBJ1-2; clone_size: NA; v_call: TRBV12-3/TRBV12-4; d_call: NA; cdr3_aa: CASTPTVNYGYTF; cdr3_nt: TGTGCCAGCACCCCCACTGTGAACTATGGCTACACCTTC
j_call: TRBJ1-1; clone_size: NA; v_call: TRBV27; d_call: NA; cdr3_aa: CASSHTGSRNTEAFF; cdr3_nt: TGTGCCAGCAGCCATACAGGGTCGAGAAACACTGAAGCTTTCTTT
j_call: TRBJ1-5; clone_size: few; v_call: TRBV4-1; d_call: NA; cdr3_aa: CASSQDGGGGQPQHF; cdr3_nt: TGCGCCAGCAGCCAAGACGGGGGAGGAGGTCAGCCCCAGCATTTT
j_call: TRBJ2-1; clone_size: few; v_call: TRBV20-1; d_call: NA; cdr3_aa: CSAPLSGSRAYNEQFF; cdr3_nt: TGCAGTGCCCCCCTCTCCGGGAGTAGGGCCTACAATGAGCAGTTCTTC
j_call: TRBJ2-7; clone_size: NA; v_call: TRBV4-3; d_call: NA; cdr3_aa: CASSQDGSLVHEQYF; cdr3_nt: TGCGCCAGCAGCCAAGATGGGAGTCTCGTACACGAGCAGTACTTC
j_call: TRBJ1-5; clone_size: NA; v_call: TRBV20-1; d_call: NA; cdr3_aa: CSATAREYSNQPQHF; cdr3_nt: TGCAGTGCTACCGCCAGGGAATATAGCAATCAGCCCCAGCATTTT
j_call: TRBJ2-2; clone_size: few; v_call: TRBV29-1; d_call: NA; cdr3_aa: CSVREGQYTGELFF; cdr3_nt: TGCAGCGTCAGGGAGGGACAATACACCGGGGAGCTGTTTTTT
j_call: TRBJ1-5; clone_size: NA; v_call: TRBV6-2/TRBV6-3; d_call: TRBD1; cdr3_aa: CASILLAGGPQHF; cdr3_nt: TGTGCCAGCATTCTGTTGGCAGGGGGGCCCCAGCATTTT
j_call: TRBJ2-2; clone_size: few; v_call: TRBV9; d_call: TRBD2; cdr3_aa: CASSVWTRVTGELFF; cdr3_nt: TGTGCCAGCAGCGTTTGGACTAGGGTCACCGGGGAGCTGTTTTTT
j_call: TRBJ1-1; clone_size: NA; v_call: TRBV5-1; d_call: NA; cdr3_aa: CASSLVTTEVFF; cdr3_nt: TGCGCCAGCAGCTTGGTTACCACTGAAGTTTTCTTT
j_call: TRBJ1-2; clone_size: many; v_call: TRBV5-1; d_call: NA; cdr3_aa: CASSLERGARDYGYTF; cdr3_nt: TGCGCCAGCAGCTTGGAGCGGGGGGCGCGTGACTATGGCTACACCTTC
j_call: TRBJ1-3; clone_size: many; v_call: TRBV3-1; d_call: NA; cdr3_aa: CASSLGPGNTIYF; cdr3_nt: TGTGCCAGCAGCCTGGGGCCTGGAAACACCATATATTTT
j_call: TRBJ1-1; clone_size: many; v_call: TRBV18; d_call: TRBD1; cdr3_aa: CASSPLTGTKMNTEAFF; cdr3_nt: TGTGCCAGCTCACCCTTGACAGGGACAAAAATGAACACTGAAGCTTTCTTT
j_call: TRBJ1-1; clone_size: few; v_call: TRBV7-9; d_call: TRBD1; cdr3_aa: CASSGWTGLNTEAFF; cdr3_nt: TGTGCCAGCAGCGGCTGGACAGGGTTGAACACTGAAGCTTTCTTT